This T cell receptor beta chain derives from a study of control samples from healthy donors and cancer patients. CDR1 is LGHNA, CDR2 YNFKEQ, per germline. Trimming removed 0 bases from V and 2 bases from J, with 9 bases in between. The CDR3 covers 15 residues. Assay used: immunoSEQ multiplex PCR; TCRdb lists only in-frame clones, some missing. The data show about 82,000 clones, around 87% seen once. This clone was observed a single time. This sequence originates from a man aged 50 to 59 in good health. V is TRBV4-2 and J is TRBJ2-3; no clear D gene. The sample consisted of blood. CDR3 loop: CASSQDGEYTDTQYF. The CDR3 DNA reads as TGTGCCAGCAGCCAAGATGGCGAGTACACAGATACGCAGTATTTT.